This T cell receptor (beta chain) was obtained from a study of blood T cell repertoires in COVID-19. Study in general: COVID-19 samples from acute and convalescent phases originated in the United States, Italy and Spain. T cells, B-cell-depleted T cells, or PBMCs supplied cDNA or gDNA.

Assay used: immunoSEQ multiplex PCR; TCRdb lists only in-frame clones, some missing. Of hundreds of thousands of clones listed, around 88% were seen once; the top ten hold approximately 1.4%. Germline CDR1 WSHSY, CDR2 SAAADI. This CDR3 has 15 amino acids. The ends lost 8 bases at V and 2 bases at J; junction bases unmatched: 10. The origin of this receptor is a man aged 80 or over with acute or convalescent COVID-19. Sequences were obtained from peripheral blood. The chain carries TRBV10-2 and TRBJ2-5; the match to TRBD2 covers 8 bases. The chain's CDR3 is CASLDSGEGQETQYF. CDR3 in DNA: TGCGCCAGCCTCGATAGCGGGGAAGGGCAAGAGACCCAGTACTTC.